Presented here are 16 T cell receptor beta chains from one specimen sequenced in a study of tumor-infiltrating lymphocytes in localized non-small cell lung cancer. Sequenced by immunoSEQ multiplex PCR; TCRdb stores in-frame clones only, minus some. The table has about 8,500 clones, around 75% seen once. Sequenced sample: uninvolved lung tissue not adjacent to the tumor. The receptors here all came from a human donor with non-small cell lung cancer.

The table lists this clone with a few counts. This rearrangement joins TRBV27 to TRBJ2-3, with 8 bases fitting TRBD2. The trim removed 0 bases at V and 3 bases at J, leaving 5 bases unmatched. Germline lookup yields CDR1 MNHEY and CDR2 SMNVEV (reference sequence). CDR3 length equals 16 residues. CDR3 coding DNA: TGTGCCAGCAGTTTATCAGGCGGGAGGCTGACAGATACGCAGTATTTT. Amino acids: CASSLSGGRLTDTQYF.

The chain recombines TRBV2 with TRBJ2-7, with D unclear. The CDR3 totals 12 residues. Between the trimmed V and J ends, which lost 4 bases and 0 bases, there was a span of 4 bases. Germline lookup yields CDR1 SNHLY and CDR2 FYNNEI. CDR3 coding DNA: TGTGCCAGCAGTGGCGGCTCCTACGAGCAGTACTTC. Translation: CASSGGSYEQYF.

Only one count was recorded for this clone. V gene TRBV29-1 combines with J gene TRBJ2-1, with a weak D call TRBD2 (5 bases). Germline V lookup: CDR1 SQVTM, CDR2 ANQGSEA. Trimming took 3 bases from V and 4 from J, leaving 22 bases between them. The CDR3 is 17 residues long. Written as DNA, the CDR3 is TGCAGCGTTGAGTATGGCGGGCCTCGTCCCGTGTACAATGAGCAGTTCTTC. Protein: CSVEYGGPRPVYNEQFF.

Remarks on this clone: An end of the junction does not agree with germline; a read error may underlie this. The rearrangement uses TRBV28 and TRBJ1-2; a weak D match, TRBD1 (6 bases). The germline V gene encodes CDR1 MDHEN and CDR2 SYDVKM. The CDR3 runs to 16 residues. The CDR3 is CASTLRGGALDYGYTF. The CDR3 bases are TGTGCCAGCACTTTAAGGGGGGGGGCACTGGACTATGGCTACACCTTC.

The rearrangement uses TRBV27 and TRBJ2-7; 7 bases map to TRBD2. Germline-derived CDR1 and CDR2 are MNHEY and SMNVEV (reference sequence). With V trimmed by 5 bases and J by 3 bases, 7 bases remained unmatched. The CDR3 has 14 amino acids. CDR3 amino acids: CASSRSGGYYEQYF. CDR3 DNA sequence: TGTGCCAGCAGTAGATCGGGAGGTTACTACGAGCAGTACTTC.

CDR3 loop: CASSPMDSSYEQYF. Here the CDR3 DNA reads TGTGCCAGCTCACCCATGGACAGCTCCTACGAGCAGTACTTC. The genes are TRBV18 and TRBJ2-7; tentatively, D is TRBD1 (6 bases). The CDR3 loop spans 14 amino acids. Germline V gene data show CDR1 as KGHSH and CDR2 as LQKENI. V dropped 3 bases and J dropped 0 bases, with 9 bases sitting between them.

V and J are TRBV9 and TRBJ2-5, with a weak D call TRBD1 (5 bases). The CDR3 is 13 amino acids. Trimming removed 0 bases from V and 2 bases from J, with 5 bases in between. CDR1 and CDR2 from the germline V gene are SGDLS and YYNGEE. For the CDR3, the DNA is TGTGCCAGCAGCGTAGGACAGCAAGAGACCCAGTACTTC. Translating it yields CASSVGQQETQYF.

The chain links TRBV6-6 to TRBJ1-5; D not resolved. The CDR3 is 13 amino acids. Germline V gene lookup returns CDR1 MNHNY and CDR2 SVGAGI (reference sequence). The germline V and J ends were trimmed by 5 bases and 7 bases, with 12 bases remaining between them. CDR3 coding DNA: TGTGCCAGCAGTCTCGGTCCGGGACAGCCCCAGCATTTT. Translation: CASSLGPGQPQHF.

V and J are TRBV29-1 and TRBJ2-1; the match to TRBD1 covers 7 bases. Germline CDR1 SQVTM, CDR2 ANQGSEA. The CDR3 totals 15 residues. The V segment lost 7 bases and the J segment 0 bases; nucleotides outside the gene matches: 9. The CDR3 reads CSAQGTESSYNEQFF. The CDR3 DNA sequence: TGCAGCGCCCAAGGGACAGAAAGCTCCTACAATGAGCAGTTCTTC.

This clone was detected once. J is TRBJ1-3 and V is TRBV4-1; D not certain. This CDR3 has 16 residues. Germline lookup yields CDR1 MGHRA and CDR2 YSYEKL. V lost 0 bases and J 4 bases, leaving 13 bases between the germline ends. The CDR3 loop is CASSQEGQIRGNTIYF. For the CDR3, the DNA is TGCGCCAGCAGCCAAGAGGGTCAAATTAGGGGAAACACCATATATTTT.

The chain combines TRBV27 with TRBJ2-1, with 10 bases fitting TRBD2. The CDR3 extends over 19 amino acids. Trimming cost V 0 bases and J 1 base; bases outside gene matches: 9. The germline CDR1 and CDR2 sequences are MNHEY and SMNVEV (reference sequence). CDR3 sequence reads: CASSLSWGGAGGSYNEQFF. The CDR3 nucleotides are TGTGCCAGCAGTTTATCTTGGGGAGGAGCGGGGGGGTCCTACAATGAGCAGTTCTTC.

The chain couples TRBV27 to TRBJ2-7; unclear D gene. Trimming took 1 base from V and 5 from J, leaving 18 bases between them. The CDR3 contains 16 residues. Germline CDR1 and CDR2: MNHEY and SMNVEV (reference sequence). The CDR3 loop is CASSLFAQSRWHEQYF. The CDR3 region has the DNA TGTGCCAGCAGTTTATTTGCACAGTCCAGGTGGCACGAGCAGTACTTC.

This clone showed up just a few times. The CDR3 here is CASSSVSGRVDNEQFF. CDR3 DNA: TGTGCCAGCAGCTCGGTTAGCGGGAGGGTCGACAATGAGCAGTTCTTC. The chain carries TRBV11-3 and TRBJ2-1, with 11 positions matching TRBD2. CDR1 and CDR2 (germline): SGHNT, YENEEA. The V and J ends lost 4 bases and 5 bases, in that order; junction bases with no gene match: 7. This CDR3 spans 16 amino acids.

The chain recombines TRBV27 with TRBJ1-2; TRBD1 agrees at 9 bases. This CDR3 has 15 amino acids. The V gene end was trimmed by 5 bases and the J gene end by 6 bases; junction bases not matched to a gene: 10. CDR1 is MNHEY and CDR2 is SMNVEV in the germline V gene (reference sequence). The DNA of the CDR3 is TGTGCCAGCAGTAACCTATGGGACAGGGTTAATGGCTACACCTTC. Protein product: CASSNLWDRVNGYTF.

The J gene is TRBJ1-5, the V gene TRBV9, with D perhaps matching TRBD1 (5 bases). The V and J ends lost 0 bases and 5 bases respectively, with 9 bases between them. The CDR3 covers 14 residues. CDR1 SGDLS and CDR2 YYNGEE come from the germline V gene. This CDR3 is CASSVGGGDQPQHF. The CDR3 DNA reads TGTGCCAGCAGCGTAGGGGGAGGGGATCAGCCCCAGCATTTT.

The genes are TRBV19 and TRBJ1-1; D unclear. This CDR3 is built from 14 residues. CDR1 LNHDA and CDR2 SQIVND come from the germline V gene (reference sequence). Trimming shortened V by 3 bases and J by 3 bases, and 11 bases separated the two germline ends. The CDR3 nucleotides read TGTGCCAGTAGTATCGCGCTTCGAGACACTGAAGCTTTCTTT. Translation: CASSIALRDTEAFF.